This record concerns one T cell receptor (beta chain) sequence. Antigen specificity is unknown. This entry comes from a study of blood T cells in healthy people across ages. Study-wide results and limits: There were more naive CD4+ cells and higher diversity in long-lived donors than in aged donors.

Next came a second PCR, run for about 7 to 12 cycles, which used a sample-barcoded 5' primer along with a J-beta primer mix. Each cDNA molecule was tagged by a template-switch adaptor that had 12 random nucleotides. One entry per CDR3 protein results from TCRdb running MiXCR on the 5' RACE reads. The table has roughly 800,000 distinct CDR3 sequences, 35% to 40% seen once. This CDR3 comprises 16 residues. V lost 5 bases, J lost 5 bases, and 12 bases stayed unmatched. CDR1 is LGHDT, CDR2 YNNKEL, per germline (reference sequence). The source material was blood. The chain recombines TRBV3-1 with TRBJ2-1; TRBD2 matches at 7 bases. This TCR was recovered from a man in his late teens or twenties in good health. The CDR3 here is CASSDPGTTIHNEQFF. The CDR3 DNA is TGTGCCAGCAGCGATCCTGGGACTACGATCCACAATGAGCAGTTCTTC.